The rows below give T cell receptor beta chains drawn from one sample of a study of T cell repertoires in cytomegalovirus infection. These receptors' targets are unknown. TCRdb used MiXCR to reprocess the reads, holding one entry per CDR3 protein. The sample yields approximately 260,000 distinct CDR3 sequences, under 25% seen once. The sequenced sample was cultured PBMCs, obtained from culture after CMV antigen stimulation. These receptors were taken from a human donor in good health (CMV status not recorded). Some clones in this sample may be carry-over from other donors' samples. The CDR3 runs from the conserved cysteine through the conserved F or W. The D gene is left open where the match is weak. The size field is filled for only some rows; it gives once, few, many or a size class.

D	V	size	J	CDR3	DNA
.	TRBV7-8	few	TRBJ2-7	CASRRGGLDEQYF	TGTGCCAGCAGGAGGGGCGGGCTCGACGAGCAGTACTTC
TRBD2	TRBV19	few	TRBJ2-1	CASSMGLAGGTFSYNEQFF	TGTGCCAGTAGTATGGGACTAGCGGGAGGTACCTTCTCCTACAATGAGCAGTTCTTC
TRBD2	TRBV14	.	TRBJ2-3	CASSQGLRLAEVIFVDTQYF	TGTGCCAGCAGCCAAGGCCTGCGCCTAGCGGAAGTTATATTCGTGGATACGCAGTATTTT
.	TRBV20-1	.	TRBJ2-4	CSVERDRSKNIQYF	TGCAGTGTCGAGCGGGACAGGTCCAAAAACATTCAGTACTTC
.	TRBV19	few	TRBJ1-5	CASSQTGGENQPQHF	TGTGCCAGTAGTCAGACAGGAGGCGAAAATCAGCCCCAGCATTTT
.	TRBV7-2	many	TRBJ2-3	CASSALRTDTQYF	TGTGCCAGCAGTGCCTTGCGCACAGATACGCAGTATTTT
TRBD2	TRBV7-8	many	TRBJ2-3	CASSLVAGGPDTQYF	TGTGCCAGCAGCCTCGTAGCGGGAGGGCCAGATACGCAGTATTTT
.	TRBV7-9	.	TRBJ1-4	CASSEVGGGKLFF	TGTGCCAGCAGCGAGGTCGGTGGTGGAAAACTGTTTTTT
TRBD2	TRBV7-2	many	TRBJ2-3	CASSIGGTSGGDTQYF	TGTGCCAGCAGCATAGGTGGGACTAGCGGAGGGGATACGCAGTATTTT
TRBD1	TRBV7-6	many	TRBJ1-3	CASSGQGSQSGNTIYF	TGTGCCAGCAGCGGACAGGGGAGTCAATCTGGAAACACCATATATTTT
.	TRBV20-1	.	TRBJ2-3	CSARAVDTQYF	TGCAGTGCTAGAGCCGTAGATACGCAGTATTTT
.	TRBV4-1	few	TRBJ1-1	CASSQKPRSEAFF	TGCGCCAGCAGCCAAAAGCCCCGGAGCGAAGCTTTCTTT
.	TRBV7-2	many	TRBJ2-7	CASSLGASYEQYF	TGTGCCAGCAGCTTGGGGGCTAGCTACGAGCAGTACTTC
.	TRBV19	.	TRBJ1-2	CASSLPSIHGYTF	TGTGCCAGTAGCCTGCCCTCGATCCATGGCTACACCTTC
TRBD1	TRBV2	few	TRBJ1-6	CAGGGTGSSPLHF	TGTGCCGGAGGAGGGACAGGGAGCTCACCCCTCCACTTT
.	TRBV7-2	.	TRBJ2-5	CASSPPRRGAETQYF	TGTGCCAGCAGCCCCCCGCGAAGGGGCGCAGAGACCCAGTACTTC
.	TRBV19	.	TRBJ2-1	CASSIVRRGVRNEQFF	TGTGCCAGTAGTATAGTTCGCAGGGGAGTCCGCAATGAGCAGTTCTTC
.	TRBV6-6	.	TRBJ1-1	CASSERVGAGSTEAFF	TGTGCCAGCAGTGAGCGTGTAGGGGCCGGCAGCACTGAAGCTTTCTTT
TRBD1	TRBV12-3/TRBV12-4	few	TRBJ1-4	CASSQDRANEKLFF	TGTGCCAGCAGCCAGGACAGGGCTAATGAAAAACTGTTTTTT
.	TRBV4-1	.	TRBJ2-1	CASSQELYNEQFF	TGCGCCAGCAGCCAAGAACTCTACAATGAGCAGTTCTTC
TRBD2	TRBV4-3	few	TRBJ2-2	CASSQDLTSGSVGTGELFF	TGCGCCAGCAGCCAAGATCTAACTAGCGGGAGTGTCGGCACCGGGGAGCTGTTTTTT
.	TRBV30	.	TRBJ1-1	CACSQGVATEAFF	TGTGCCTGTTCCCAGGGAGTGGCCACTGAAGCTTTCTTT
.	TRBV7-9	.	TRBJ2-6	CASSFWVSGANVLTF	TGTGCCAGCAGCTTTTGGGTCTCTGGGGCCAACGTCCTGACTTTC
TRBD2	TRBV20-1	once	TRBJ2-3	CSERLAGVRDTQYF	TGCAGTGAACGACTAGCGGGAGTTCGAGATACGCAGTATTTT
.	TRBV20-1	few	TRBJ2-3	CSANKRVSTDTQYF	TGCAGTGCTAATAAGCGGGTCTCCACAGATACGCAGTATTTT
.	TRBV10-3	.	TRBJ2-1	CAISEQSREQFF	TGTGCCATCAGTGAACAGTCTAGGGAGCAGTTCTTC
.	TRBV2	.	TRBJ2-2	CASSSSRDGDTGELFF	TGTGCCAGCAGTAGTTCCAGGGATGGTGACACCGGGGAGCTGTTTTTT
TRBD2	TRBV28	.	TRBJ2-1	CASSLGASGSYEQFF	TGTGCCAGCAGTTTAGGGGCTAGCGGGAGTTATGAGCAGTTCTTC
TRBD1	TRBV10-1	few	TRBJ2-1	CASSVGGQGINEQFF	TGCGCCAGCAGTGTAGGCGGACAGGGGATCAATGAGCAGTTCTTC
TRBD1	TRBV5-8	.	TRBJ1-5	CASSLLQGGDQPQHF	TGTGCCAGCAGCTTGCTCCAGGGGGGGGATCAGCCCCAGCATTTT
.	TRBV7-2	many	TRBJ1-1	CASSLPLSGNTEAFF	TGTGCCAGCAGCTTACCTTTGTCCGGTAACACTGAAGCTTTCTTT
.	TRBV18	.	TRBJ1-1	CASSPRGPKNTEAFF	TGTGCCAGCTCACCACGGGGACCGAAGAACACTGAAGCTTTCTTT
.	TRBV7-2	many	TRBJ2-5	CASSLLGQARGETQYF	TGTGCCAGCAGCCTCCTAGGCCAGGCGAGGGGGGAGACCCAGTACTTC
.	TRBV7-2	many	TRBJ2-1	CASSLNLGEGPNEQFF	TGTGCCAGCAGCTTAAATCTGGGAGAAGGGCCCAATGAGCAGTTCTTC
TRBD2	TRBV15	.	TRBJ2-5	CATSRGSSGRGEGETQYF	TGTGCCACCAGCAGGGGTTCTAGCGGGAGAGGGGAAGGAGAGACCCAGTACTTC
.	TRBV6-2/TRBV6-3	few	TRBJ1-2	CASRRQSPIGYTF	TGTGCCAGCAGGAGACAGTCGCCAATCGGCTACACCTTC
.	TRBV7-2	many	TRBJ2-7	CASLPEASGHEQYF	TGTGCCAGCCTGCCGGAAGCCTCTGGGCACGAGCAGTACTTC
.	TRBV20-1	.	TRBJ2-1	CSASGAQASYNEQFF	TGCAGTGCTAGTGGAGCCCAGGCCTCCTACAATGAGCAGTTCTTC
.	TRBV30	many	TRBJ1-2	CAWENPGRGGIHGYTF	TGTGCCTGGGAAAACCCTGGACGAGGAGGGATCCATGGCTACACCTTC
.	TRBV6-6	few	TRBJ1-1	CASSYWESTEAFF	TGTGCCAGCAGTTACTGGGAGAGCACTGAAGCTTTCTTT
.	TRBV28	.	TRBJ1-2	CASGTGYTF	TGTGCCAGCGGGACCGGCTACACCTTC
.	TRBV6-2/TRBV6-3	.	TRBJ2-1	CASKAGTNYNEQFF	TGTGCCAGCAAAGCCGGGACAAACTACAATGAGCAGTTCTTC